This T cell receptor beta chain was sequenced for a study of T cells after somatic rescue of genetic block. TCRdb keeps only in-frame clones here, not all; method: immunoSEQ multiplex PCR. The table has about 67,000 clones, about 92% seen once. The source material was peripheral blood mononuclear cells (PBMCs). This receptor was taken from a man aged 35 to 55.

The DNA for the CDR3 is TGTGCCAGCAGTTCTAGCGGAGGCAAAAACATTCAGTACTTC. Protein sequence: CASSSSGGKNIQYF. The chain recombines TRBV7-9 with TRBJ2-4; 7 nucleotides agree with TRBD2. Germline-derived CDR1 and CDR2 are SEHNR and FQNEAQ (reference sequence). CDR3 length: 14 amino acids. Trimming took 6 bases from V and 3 from J; bases not matched to a gene: 5.